This T cell receptor (beta chain) was found in a study of response to subunit inactivated influenza vaccine. General study points: T cells newly recruited by each seasonal influenza vaccination are few, the authors suggested.

This CDR3 has 15 residues. Germline CDR1 is DFQATT and CDR2 is SNEGSKA (reference sequence). V was clipped by 0 bases and J by 5 bases; unmatched bases: 6. Using its own MiXCR run on the RT-PCR reads, TCRdb lists one record per CDR3 protein. This sample has over 450,000 distinct CDR3 sequences, with under 15% found just once. This clonotype was seen a single time. Its antigen is not identified. The origin of this receptor is a man aged 45-65 years who received an inactivated influenza vaccine. V usage is TRBV20-1 and J usage is TRBJ2-5, with TRBD2 matching 10 bases. The sequencing used PBMCs from blood, collected 45 days after vaccination. DNA for the CDR3: TGCAGTGCTAGAGATATAGCGGGGGGCCTCGAGACCCAGTACTTC. Its translation is CSARDIAGGLETQYF.